This T cell receptor (beta chain) came from a study of human T cells and chemical hapten exposure. Study background: Cases of alopecia areata, totalis or universalis occurred in a predominantly female patient group.

This clonotype has just a few counts. TCRdb reprocessed the RACE reads via MiXCR and lists one record per CDR3 protein. The repertoire consists of some 400,000 distinct CDR3 sequences, with 4.8% occurring once and the leading ten covering roughly 2.4%. The CDR3 length is 13 residues. Germline values: CDR1 LNHDA, CDR2 SQIVND (reference sequence). V was cut by 0 bases and J by 0 bases, with 3 bases left in between. The sample's time point: patch test 1, 2 weeks after DPC sensitization. The treatment here: therapeutic diphenylcyclopropenone sensitization with weekly scalp DPC. The chain has TRBV19 and TRBJ2-7; D is ambiguous. This clonotype was sampled from a woman between 45 and 60 years old with alopecia areata. Some clones in this sample may be carry-over from other donors' samples. Sample: whole blood, taken in connection with sensitization to the hapten diphenylcyclopropenone (DPC). In DNA, the CDR3 is TGTGCCAGTAGTATAGACAACTCCTACGAGCAGTACTTC. This sequence encodes CASSIDNSYEQYF.